This T cell receptor (beta chain) was observed in a study of T-cell memory formation after mild COVID-19. TCRdb used MiXCR to reprocess the 5' RACE reads, holding one entry per CDR3 protein. The top ten hold roughly 24% of the sample, which has 270,000 or so distinct CDR3 sequences, more than 15% seen once. The germline gives CDR1 ENHRY, CDR2 SYGVKD. The CDR3 extends over 13 amino acids. The V gene lost 3 bases and the J gene lost 4 bases, with 9 bases spanning the gap. The chain carries TRBV10-3 and TRBJ1-1; a possible D gene is TRBD1 (5 bases). This sequence originates from a man between 18 and 35 years old who had mild COVID-19 (a few samples of this study predate the infection). Cell type and time point are not known. Sequencing input: PBMCs or a T cell subset sorted from them (not recorded which). Written as DNA, the CDR3 is TGTGCCATCAGTGAACCGGGGACCACTGAAGCTTTCTTT. Its translation is CAISEPGTTEAFF.